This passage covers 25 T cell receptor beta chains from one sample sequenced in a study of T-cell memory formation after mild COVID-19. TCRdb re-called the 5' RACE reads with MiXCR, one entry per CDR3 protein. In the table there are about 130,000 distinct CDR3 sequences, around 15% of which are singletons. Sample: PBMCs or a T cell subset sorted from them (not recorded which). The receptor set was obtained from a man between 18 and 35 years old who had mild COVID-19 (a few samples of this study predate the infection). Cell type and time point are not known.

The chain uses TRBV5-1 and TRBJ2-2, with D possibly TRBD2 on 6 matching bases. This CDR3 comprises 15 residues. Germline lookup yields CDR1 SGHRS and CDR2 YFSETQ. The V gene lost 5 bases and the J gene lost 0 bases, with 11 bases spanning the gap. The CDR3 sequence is CASRWGGANTGELFF. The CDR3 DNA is TGCGCCAGCAGATGGGGCGGGGCGAACACCGGGGAGCTGTTTTTT.

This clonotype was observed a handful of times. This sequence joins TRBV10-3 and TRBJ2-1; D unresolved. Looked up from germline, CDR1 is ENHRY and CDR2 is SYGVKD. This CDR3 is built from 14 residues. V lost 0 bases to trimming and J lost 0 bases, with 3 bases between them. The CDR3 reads CAISESTSYNEQFF. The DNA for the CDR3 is TGTGCCATCAGTGAGTCAACCTCCTACAATGAGCAGTTCTTC.

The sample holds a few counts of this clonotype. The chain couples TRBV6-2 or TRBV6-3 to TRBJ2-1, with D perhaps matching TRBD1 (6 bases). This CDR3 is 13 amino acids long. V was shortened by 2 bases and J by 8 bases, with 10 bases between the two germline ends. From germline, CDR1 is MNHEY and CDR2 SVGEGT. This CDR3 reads CASSYHRAYEQFF. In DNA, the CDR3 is TGTGCCAGCAGTTACCACAGGGCATATGAGCAGTTCTTC.

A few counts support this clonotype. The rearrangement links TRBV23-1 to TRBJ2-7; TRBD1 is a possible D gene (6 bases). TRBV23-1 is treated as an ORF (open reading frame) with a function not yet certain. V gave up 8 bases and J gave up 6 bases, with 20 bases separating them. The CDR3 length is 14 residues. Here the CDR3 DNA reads TGCGCCAGCGGACCTACTGGTTGGGGGCGCGAGCAGTACGTC. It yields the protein CASGPTGWGREQYV.

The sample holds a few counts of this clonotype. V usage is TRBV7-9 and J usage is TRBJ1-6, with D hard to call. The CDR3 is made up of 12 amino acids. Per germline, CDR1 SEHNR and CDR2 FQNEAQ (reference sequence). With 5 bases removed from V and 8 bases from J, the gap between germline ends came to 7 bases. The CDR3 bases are TGTGCCAGCAGCGGAGTGGATTCACCCCTCCACTTT. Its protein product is CASSGVDSPLHF.

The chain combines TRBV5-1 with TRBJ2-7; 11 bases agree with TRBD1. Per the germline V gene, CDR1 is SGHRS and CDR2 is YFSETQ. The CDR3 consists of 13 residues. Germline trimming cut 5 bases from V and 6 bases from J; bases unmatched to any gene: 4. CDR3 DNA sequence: TGCGCCAGCAGTCGAGGGACAGGGGGCGAGCAGTACGTC. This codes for CASSRGTGGEQYV.

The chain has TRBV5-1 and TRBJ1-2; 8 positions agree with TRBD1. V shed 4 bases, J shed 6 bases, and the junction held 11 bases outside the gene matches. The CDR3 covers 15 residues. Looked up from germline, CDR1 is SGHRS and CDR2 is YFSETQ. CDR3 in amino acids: CASSPPQGANDGYTF. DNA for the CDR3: TGCGCCAGCAGCCCGCCTCAGGGGGCAAATGATGGCTACACCTTC.

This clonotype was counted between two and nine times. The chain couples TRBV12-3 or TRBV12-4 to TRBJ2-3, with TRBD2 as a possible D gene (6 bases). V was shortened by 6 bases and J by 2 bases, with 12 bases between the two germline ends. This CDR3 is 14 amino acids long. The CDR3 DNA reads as TGTGCCAGCAGCTCCCTGGACTACACAGATACGCAGTATTTT. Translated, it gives CASSSLDYTDTQYF.

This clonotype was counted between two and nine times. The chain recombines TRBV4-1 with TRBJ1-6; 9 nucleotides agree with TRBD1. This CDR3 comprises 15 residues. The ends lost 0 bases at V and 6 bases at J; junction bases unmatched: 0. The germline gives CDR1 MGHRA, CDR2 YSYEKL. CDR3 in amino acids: CASSQEGQGNSPLHF. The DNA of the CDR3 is TGCGCCAGCAGCCAAGAGGGACAGGGTAATTCACCCCTCCACTTT.

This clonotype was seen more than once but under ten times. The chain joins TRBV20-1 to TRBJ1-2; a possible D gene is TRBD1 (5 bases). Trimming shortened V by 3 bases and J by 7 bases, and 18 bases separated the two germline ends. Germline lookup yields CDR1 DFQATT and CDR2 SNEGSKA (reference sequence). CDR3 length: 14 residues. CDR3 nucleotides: TGCAGTGCTAGCGGGGCTTCCCTCCCCTTTGGCTACACCTTC. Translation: CSASGASLPFGYTF.

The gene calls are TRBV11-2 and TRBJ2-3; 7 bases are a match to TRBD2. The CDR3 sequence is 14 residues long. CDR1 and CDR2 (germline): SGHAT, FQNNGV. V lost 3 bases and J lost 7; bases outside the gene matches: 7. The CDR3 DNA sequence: TGTGCCAGCAGCTTTAGCGGGTCGGGTAATACGCAGTATTTT. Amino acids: CASSFSGSGNTQYF.

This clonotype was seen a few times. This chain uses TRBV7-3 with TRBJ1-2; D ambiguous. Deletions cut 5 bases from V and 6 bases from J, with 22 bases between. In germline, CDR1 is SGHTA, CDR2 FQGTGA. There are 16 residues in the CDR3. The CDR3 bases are TGTGCCAGCAGCCGTGCCCCCGGTGGGTCGCAGGATGGCTACACCTTC. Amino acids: CASSRAPGGSQDGYTF. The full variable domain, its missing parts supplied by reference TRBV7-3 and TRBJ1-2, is GAGVSQTPSNKVTEKGKYVELRCDPISGHTALYWYRQSLGQGPEFLIYFQGTGAADDSGLPNDRFFAVRPEGSVSTLKIQRTERGDSAVYLCASSRAPGGSQDGYTFGSGTRLTVV.

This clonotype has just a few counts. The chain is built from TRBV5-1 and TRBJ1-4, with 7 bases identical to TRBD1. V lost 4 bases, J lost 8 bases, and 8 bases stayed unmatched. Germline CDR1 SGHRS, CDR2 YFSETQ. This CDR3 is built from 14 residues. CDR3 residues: CASSRRQGQEKLFF. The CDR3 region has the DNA TGCGCCAGCAGCCGCAGACAGGGACAAGAAAAACTGTTTTTT. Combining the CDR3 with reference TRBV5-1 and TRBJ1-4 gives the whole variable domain KAGVTQTPRYLIKTRGQQVTLSCSPISGHRSVSWYQQTPGQGLQFLFEYFSETQRNKGNFPGRFSGRQFSNSRSEMNVSTLELGDSALYLCASSRRQGQEKLFFGSGTQLSVL.

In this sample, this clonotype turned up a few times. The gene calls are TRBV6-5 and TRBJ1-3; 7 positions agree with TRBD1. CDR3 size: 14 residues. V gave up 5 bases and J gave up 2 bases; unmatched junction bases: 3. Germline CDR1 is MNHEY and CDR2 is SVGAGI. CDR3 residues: CASSRTGAGNTIYF. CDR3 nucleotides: TGTGCCAGCAGTCGTACAGGGGCTGGAAACACCATATATTTT.

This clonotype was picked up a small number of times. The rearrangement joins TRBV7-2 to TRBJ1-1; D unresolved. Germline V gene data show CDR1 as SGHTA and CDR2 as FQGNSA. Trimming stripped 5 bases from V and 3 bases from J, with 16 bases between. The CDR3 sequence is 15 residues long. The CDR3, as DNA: TGTGCCAGCAGCGCCGAGGGAATGGGGTACACTGAAGCTTTCTTT. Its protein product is CASSAEGMGYTEAFF.

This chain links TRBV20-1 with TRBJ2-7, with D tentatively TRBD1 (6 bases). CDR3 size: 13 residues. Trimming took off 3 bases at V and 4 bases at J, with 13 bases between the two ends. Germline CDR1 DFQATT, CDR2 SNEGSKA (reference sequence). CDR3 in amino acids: CSASRGLEYEQYF. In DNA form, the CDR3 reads TGCAGTGCTAGCAGGGGTTTAGAGTACGAGCAGTACTTC.

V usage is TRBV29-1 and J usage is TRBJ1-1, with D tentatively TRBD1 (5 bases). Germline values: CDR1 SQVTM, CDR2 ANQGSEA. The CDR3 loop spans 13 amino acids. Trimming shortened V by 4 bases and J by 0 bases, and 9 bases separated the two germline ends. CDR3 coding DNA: TGCAGCGTTGGGGGCAGAATGAACACTGAAGCTTTCTTT. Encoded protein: CSVGGRMNTEAFF. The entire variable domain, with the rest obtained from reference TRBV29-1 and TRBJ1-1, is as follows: SAVISQKPSRDICQRGTSLTIQCQVDSQVTMMFWYRQQPGQSLTLIATANQGSEATYESGFVIDKFPISRPNLTFSTLTVSNMSPEDSSIYLCSVGGRMNTEAFFGQGTRLTVV.

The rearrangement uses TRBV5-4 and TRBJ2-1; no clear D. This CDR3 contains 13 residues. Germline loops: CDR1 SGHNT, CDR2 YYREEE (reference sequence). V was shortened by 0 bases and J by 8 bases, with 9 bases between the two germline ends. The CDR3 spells CASSLVGGHEQFF. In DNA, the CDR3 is TGTGCCAGCAGCTTGGTAGGTGGCCATGAGCAGTTCTTC.

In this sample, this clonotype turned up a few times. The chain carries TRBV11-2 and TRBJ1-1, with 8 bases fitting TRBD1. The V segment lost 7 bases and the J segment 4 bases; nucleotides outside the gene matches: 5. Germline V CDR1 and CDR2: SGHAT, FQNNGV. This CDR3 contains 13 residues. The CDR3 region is CASNGQGATEAFF. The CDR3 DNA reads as TGTGCCAGCAACGGACAGGGCGCCACTGAAGCTTTCTTT. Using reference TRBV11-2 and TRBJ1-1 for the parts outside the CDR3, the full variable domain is EAGVAQSPRYKIIEKRQSVAFWCNPISGHATLYWYQQILGQGPKLLIQFQNNGVVDDSQLPKDRFSAERLKGVDSTLKIQPAKLEDSAVYLCASNGQGATEAFFGQGTRLTVV.

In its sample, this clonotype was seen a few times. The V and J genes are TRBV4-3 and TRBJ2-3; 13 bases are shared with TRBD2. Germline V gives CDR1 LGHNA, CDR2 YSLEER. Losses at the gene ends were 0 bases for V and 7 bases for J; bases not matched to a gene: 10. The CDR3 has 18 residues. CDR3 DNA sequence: TGCGCCAGCAGCCAAGAACCCTCACTAGCGGGGGGGCCGCATACGCAGTATTTT. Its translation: CASSQEPSLAGGPHTQYF.

The CDR3 region has the DNA TGTGCCAGCAGAAACAGGGAATATGGCTACACCTTC. Translated, it gives CASRNREYGYTF. The gene calls are TRBV6-2 or TRBV6-3 and TRBJ1-2; D may be TRBD1 (6 bases). CDR3 length: 12 amino acids. Trimming shortened V by 6 bases and J by 5 bases, and 10 bases separated the two germline ends. CDR1 is MNHEY, CDR2 SVGEGT, per germline.

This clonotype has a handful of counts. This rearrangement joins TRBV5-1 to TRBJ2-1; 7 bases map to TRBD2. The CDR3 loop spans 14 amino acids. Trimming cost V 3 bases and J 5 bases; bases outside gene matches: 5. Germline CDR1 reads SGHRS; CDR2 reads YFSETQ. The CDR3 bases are TGCGCCAGCAGCTCAGGCGGGGGAAACAATGAGCAGTTCTTC. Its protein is CASSSGGGNNEQFF. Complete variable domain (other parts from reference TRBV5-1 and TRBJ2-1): KAGVTQTPRYLIKTRGQQVTLSCSPISGHRSVSWYQQTPGQGLQFLFEYFSETQRNKGNFPGRFSGRQFSNSRSEMNVSTLELGDSALYLCASSSGGGNNEQFFGPGTRLTVL.

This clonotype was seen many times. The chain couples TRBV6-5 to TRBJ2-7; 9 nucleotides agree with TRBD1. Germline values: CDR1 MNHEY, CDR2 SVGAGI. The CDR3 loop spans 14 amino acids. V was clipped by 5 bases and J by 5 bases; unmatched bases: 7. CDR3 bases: TGTGCCAGCAGTGACTGGGACAGGGCCAACGAGCAGTACTTC. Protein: CASSDWDRANEQYF.

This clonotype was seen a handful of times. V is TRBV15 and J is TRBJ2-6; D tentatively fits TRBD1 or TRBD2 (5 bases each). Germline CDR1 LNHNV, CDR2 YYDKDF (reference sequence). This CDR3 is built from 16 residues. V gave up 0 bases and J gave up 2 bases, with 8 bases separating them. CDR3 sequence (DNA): TGTGCCACCAGCAGAGAGCCGGGGCCTGGGGCCAACGTCCTGACTTTC. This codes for CATSREPGPGANVLTF.

CDR3 residues: CSAERRLAGEDTQYF. For the CDR3, the DNA is TGCAGTGCCGAGAGGCGTCTAGCGGGGGAGGATACGCAGTATTTT. The chain uses TRBV20-1 and TRBJ2-3; 10 bases agree with TRBD2. This CDR3 has 15 residues. The trim removed 6 bases at V and 6 bases at J, leaving 12 bases unmatched. Germline V gives CDR1 DFQATT, CDR2 SNEGSKA (reference sequence).